The T cell receptor beta chain described here comes from a study of Ad26.COV2.S vaccination and SARS-CoV-2 variants. Overall study: In the study, Ad26.COV2.S was injected intramuscularly once, or twice 56 days apart.

Only in-frame clones appear in the TCRdb table, and some are missing; sequencing was by immunoSEQ multiplex PCR. The sample has about 370,000 clones, about 91% seen once; the top ten hold approximately 1.9%. With respect to this clone: The antigen remains unidentified.

General study findings and limits: Measurement of non-spike TCR breadth gave similar results in vaccine and placebo recipients. Analyses that measured TCR breadth and depth may have underestimated total T cell responses.

The sample's treatment: roughly 19 received Ad26.COV2.S at low or high dose, single or two shots; 5 received placebo; per-sample allocation not given. It was on day 63 after the first vaccine or placebo injection that samples were taken. Vaccination used an Ad26 vector expressing Wuhan-strain SARS-CoV-2 spike. CDR3 length: 18 residues. Germline CDR1 SGHNT, CDR2 YYREEE (reference sequence). Trimming took 4 bases from V and 1 from J; bases not matched to a gene: 7. Here the sequenced sample was peripheral blood, taken in a trial of Ad26.COV2.S vaccine versus placebo. The chain carries TRBV5-4 and TRBJ2-1; 14 nucleotides agree with TRBD2. The sequence was collected from a person aged 18-65 years who received the Ad26.COV2.S COVID-19 vaccine or a placebo. The CDR3 nucleotides are TGTGCCAGCAGCCCCGGACTAGCGGGAGGAAGGTCCTACAATGAGCAGTTCTTC. It is translated as CASSPGLAGGRSYNEQFF.